The entry below gives a single T cell receptor beta chain sequence along with its context. These data are taken from a study of blood T cells in healthy people across ages. A second PCR of 7 to 11 cycles used a sample-barcoded 5' primer and a J-beta primer mix. TCRdb called the 5' RACE reads again in MiXCR, with one record for every CDR3 protein. The table shows about 680,000 distinct CDR3 sequences, with 45% to 50% occurring only once. The CDR3 extends over 17 amino acids. Deletions cut 3 bases from V and 2 bases from J, with 18 bases between. CDR1 MNHEY and CDR2 SMNVEV come from the germline V gene (reference sequence).

The clonotype comes from an older woman in good health. The chain carries TRBV27 and TRBJ2-3; D possibly corresponds to TRBD1 (6 bases). The specimen sequenced was blood. CDR3 nucleotide sequence: TGTGCCAGCAGTTTTTCCCTCCGGGACACAAACACAGATACGCAGTATTTT. It is translated as CASSFSLRDTNTDTQYF.